This T cell receptor (beta chain) was obtained from a study of control samples from healthy donors and cancer patients. TCRdb keeps only in-frame clones here, not all; method: immunoSEQ multiplex PCR. The sample contains 120,000 to 150,000 clones, approximately 92% of which appear only once. Sequencing was performed on blood. The sequence derives from a man aged 25 to 40 in good health.

CDR3 protein: CASSLGAQGKTEAFF. The CDR3 coding sequence is TGTGCCAGCAGTTTAGGGGCACAGGGGAAGACTGAAGCTTTCTTT. The J gene is TRBJ1-1, the V gene TRBV27, with TRBD1 matching over 7 bases. This CDR3 comprises 15 residues. The ends lost 2 bases at V and 5 bases at J; junction bases unmatched: 8. The germline gives CDR1 MNHEY, CDR2 SMNVEV (reference sequence).